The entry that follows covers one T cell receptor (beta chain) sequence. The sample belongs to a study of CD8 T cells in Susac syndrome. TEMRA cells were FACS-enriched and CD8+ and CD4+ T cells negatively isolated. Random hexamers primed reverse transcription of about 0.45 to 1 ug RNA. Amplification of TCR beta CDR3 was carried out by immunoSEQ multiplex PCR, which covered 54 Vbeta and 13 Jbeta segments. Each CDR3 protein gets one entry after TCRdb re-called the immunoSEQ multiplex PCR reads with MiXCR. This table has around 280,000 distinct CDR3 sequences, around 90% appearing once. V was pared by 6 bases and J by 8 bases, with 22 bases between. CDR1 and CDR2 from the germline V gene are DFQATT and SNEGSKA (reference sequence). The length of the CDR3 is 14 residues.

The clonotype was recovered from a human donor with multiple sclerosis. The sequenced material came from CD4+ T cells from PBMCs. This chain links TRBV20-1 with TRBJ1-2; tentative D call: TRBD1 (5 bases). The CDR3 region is CSAEQEEGRRGYTF. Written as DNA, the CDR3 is TGCAGTGCGGAACAAGAGGAGGGGCGGAGGGGCTACACCTTC.